The entry that follows covers one T cell receptor (beta chain) sequence. Its antigen remains unidentified. Profiling relied on immunoSEQ multiplex PCR, and the TCRdb table lists in-frame clones only, not all of them. The sample has some 50,000 clones; more than 70% are singletons. The sample is drawn from a study of OX40 agonist ivuxolimab in advanced cancers. The wider study: Partial response was recorded in three patients: one hepatocellular carcinoma and two cutaneous melanoma cases. Study findings and constraints: Among T cells, CD8+ cells averaged more expanded clones than CD4+ cells. CD4+ and CD8+ blood T cells expanded clonally by week 6 at 0.1 to 3.0 mg/kg.

Blood draws occurred at baseline, cycle 4 day 1, and cycle 7 day 1. This CDR3 contains 18 residues. CDR1 and CDR2 from the germline V gene are SGHAT and FQDESV (reference sequence). The V gene end was trimmed by 5 bases and the J gene end by 4 bases; junction bases not matched to a gene: 12. This chain joins TRBV11-1 and TRBJ2-2, with TRBD2 matching 11 bases. The TCR comes from an adult with an advanced solid tumor such as melanoma, head and neck, liver or kidney cancer. The sequencing used CD4+ or CD8+ T cells sorted from blood, collected in a trial of the OX40 agonist ivuxolimab. The CDR3 nucleotides read TGTGCCAGCAGCCATACCTACTCCGGGACTAGCGGCACCGGGGAGCTGTTTTTT. As protein: CASSHTYSGTSGTGELFF.